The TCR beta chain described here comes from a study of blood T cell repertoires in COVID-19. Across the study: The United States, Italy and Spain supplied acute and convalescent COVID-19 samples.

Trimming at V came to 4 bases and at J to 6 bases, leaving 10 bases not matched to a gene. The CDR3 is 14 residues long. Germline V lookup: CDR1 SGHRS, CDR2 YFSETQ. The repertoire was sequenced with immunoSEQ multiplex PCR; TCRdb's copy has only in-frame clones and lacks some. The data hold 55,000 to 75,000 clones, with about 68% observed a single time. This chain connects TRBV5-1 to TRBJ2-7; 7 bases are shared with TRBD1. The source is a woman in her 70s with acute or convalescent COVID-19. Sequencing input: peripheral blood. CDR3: CASSQRDRSGEQYF. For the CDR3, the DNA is TGCGCCAGCAGCCAAAGGGACAGATCAGGCGAGCAGTACTTC.